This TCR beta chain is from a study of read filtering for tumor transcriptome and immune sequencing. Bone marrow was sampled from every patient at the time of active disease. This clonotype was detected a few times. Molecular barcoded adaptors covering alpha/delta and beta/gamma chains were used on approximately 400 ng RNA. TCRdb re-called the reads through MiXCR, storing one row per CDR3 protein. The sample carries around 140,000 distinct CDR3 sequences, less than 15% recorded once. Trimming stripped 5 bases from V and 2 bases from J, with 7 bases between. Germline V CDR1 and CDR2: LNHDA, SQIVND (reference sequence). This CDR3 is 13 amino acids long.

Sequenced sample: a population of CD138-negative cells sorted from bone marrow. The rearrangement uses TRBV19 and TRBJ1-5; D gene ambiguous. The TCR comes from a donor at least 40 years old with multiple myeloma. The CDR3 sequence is CASSADGNQPQHF. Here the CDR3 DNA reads TGTGCCAGTAGTGCGGACGGCAATCAGCCCCAGCATTTT. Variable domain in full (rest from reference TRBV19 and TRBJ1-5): DGGITQSPKYLFRKEGQNVTLSCEQNLNHDAMYWYRQDPGQGLRLIYYSQIVNDFQKGDIAEGYSVSREKKESFPLTVTSAQKNPTAFYLCASSADGNQPQHFGDGTRLSIL.